This is a list of T cell receptor beta chains from one sample in a study of response to subunit inactivated influenza vaccine. TCRdb processed the RT-PCR reads anew with MiXCR; each CDR3 protein has one entry. The profile shows approximately 500,000 distinct CDR3 sequences, approximately 14% of them singletons. The starting material was PBMCs from blood, obtained approximately 13 days after vaccination. The receptors derive from a man in his fifties or sixties who received an inactivated influenza vaccine. The CDR3 runs from the conserved cysteine through the conserved F or W. The D gene is left open where the match is weak. Clone size is given for some rows only: seen once, a few or many times, or a class if the clone is expanded.

few,.,TRBV27,TRBJ2-5,TGTGCCAGCAGTCCTACCCCCTGGGCCCAAGAGACCCAGTACTTC,CASSPTPWAQETQYF
.,.,TRBV20-1,TRBJ2-3,TGCAGTGCTAGGCCACCGGGGACACGCACAGATACGCAGTATTTT,CSARPPGTRTDTQYF
few,.,TRBV7-9,TRBJ2-7,TGTGCCAGCAGCTGGGGGGGCGGTTACGAGCAGTACTTC,CASSWGGGYEQYF
few,.,TRBV20-1,TRBJ2-3,TGCAGTGCTAGAAGCCCACTCACAGATACGCAGTATTTT,CSARSPLTDTQYF
.,.,TRBV28,TRBJ2-7,TGTGCCAGCACCCCTGGAGTTCATGGACCGCGGCTAGACTTC,CASTPGVHGPRLDF
.,TRBD1,TRBV28,TRBJ2-4,TGTGCCAGCAGTTCGGGACAGACCAAAAACATTCAGTACTTC,CASSSGQTKNIQYF
few,.,TRBV12-3/TRBV12-4,TRBJ2-2,TGTGCCAGCCAATTGGGGGGTCGGAATACCGGGGAGCTGTTTTTT,CASQLGGRNTGELFF
.,TRBD1,TRBV7-8,TRBJ2-1,TGTGCCAGCAGCCAGCACAGGGGCCCCTACAATGAGCAGTTCTTC,CASSQHRGPYNEQFF
many,.,TRBV5-1,TRBJ2-5,TGCGCCAGCAGTCGGACTCGGCAAGAGACCCAGTACTTC,CASSRTRQETQYF
many,.,TRBV24-1,TRBJ2-7,TGTGCCACCAGTGTAGGAGCGCACTCCTACGAGCAGTACTTC,CATSVGAHSYEQYF
few,.,TRBV5-6,TRBJ2-5,TGTGCCAGCAGCTTGACGGACGGACAAGAGACCCAGTACTTC,CASSLTDGQETQYF
many,.,TRBV15,TRBJ2-1,TGTGCCACCAGCAGAGATTGGTTGAGCTCCTACAATGAGCAGTTCTTC,CATSRDWLSSYNEQFF
.,.,TRBV4-3,TRBJ2-1,TGCGCCAGCAGCCCTTGGACGGAGTGGGATGAGCAGTTCTTC,CASSPWTEWDEQFF
.,.,TRBV14,TRBJ1-1,TGTGCCAGCAGCCAAGATGGGGTCAGGGTAGGCGGCTCGAACACTGAAGCTTTCTTT,CASSQDGVRVGGSNTEAFF
.,.,TRBV20-1,TRBJ2-1,TGCAGTGCTAGACAGGGGTCAATAAGGAATGAGCAGTTCTTC,CSARQGSIRNEQFF
.,TRBD1,TRBV4-3,TRBJ2-5,TGCGCCAGCAGCCAAAACAGGGGGCCAGAGACCCAGTACTTC,CASSQNRGPETQYF
.,TRBD1,TRBV11-2,TRBJ1-5,TGTGCCAGCAGCCCTGGACAGGGGGTTCAGCCCCAGCATTTT,CASSPGQGVQPQHF